Following are 29 T cell receptor beta chains from one sample sequenced in a study of blood T cell repertoires in COVID-19. Repertoires were generated with immunoSEQ multiplex PCR, while TCRdb's copy carries only in-frame clones and drops some. Of 220,000 or so clones listed, more than 65% were seen once; the top ten hold 3.6%. The sequencing sample was made of peripheral blood. The receptors originated from a woman aged 80 or over with acute or convalescent COVID-19.

The chain joins TRBV18 to TRBJ2-1, with 8 bases identical to TRBD1. Per the germline V gene, CDR1 is KGHSH and CDR2 is LQKENI. The CDR3 contains 13 residues. Trimming at V came to 5 bases and at J to 10 bases, leaving 7 bases not matched to a gene. The CDR3 loop is CASSNGQGGEQFF. The CDR3, as DNA: TGTGCCAGCTCAAACGGACAGGGAGGAGAGCAGTTCTTC. Combining the CDR3 with reference TRBV18 and TRBJ2-1 gives the whole variable domain NAGVMQNPRHLVRRRGQEARLRCSPMKGHSHVYWYRQLPEEGLKFMVYLQKENIIDESGMPKERFSAEFPKEGPSILRIQQVVRGDSAAYFCASSNGQGGEQFFGPGTRLTVL.

CDR3 region: CASSQMTGSNEKLFF. In DNA, the CDR3 is TGTGCCAGCAGCCAGATGACAGGGTCTAATGAAAAACTGTTTTTT. The J gene is TRBJ1-4, the V gene TRBV4-2; 7 nucleotides align to TRBD1. CDR1 is LGHNA and CDR2 is YNFKEQ in the germline V gene. The CDR3 extends over 15 amino acids. V lost 3 bases, J lost 3 bases, and 4 bases stayed unmatched.

The CDR3 spells CASSLVGGVDTGELFF. In DNA, the CDR3 is TGTGCCAGCAGCTTAGTCGGAGGGGTCGACACCGGGGAGCTGTTTTTT. V gene TRBV7-2 combines with J gene TRBJ2-2, with a weak D call TRBD2 (6 bases). The V gene's germline CDR1 is SGHTA and CDR2 FQGNSA. The CDR3 is made up of 16 amino acids. Between the trimmed V and J ends, which lost 1 base and 3 bases, there was a span of 12 bases.

This clone was seen many times. The chain is built from TRBV3-1 (or the pseudogene TRBV3-2) and TRBJ2-1, with 9 bases aligning to TRBD2. Germline loops: CDR1 LGHDT, CDR2 YNNKEL (reference sequence). V lost 6 bases, J lost 6 bases, and 6 bases stayed unmatched. The CDR3 has 14 amino acids. The CDR3 DNA reads as TGTGCCAGCAGTAGCGAGCGGGGGGTCAATGAGCAGTTCTTC. Its protein is CASSSERGVNEQFF.

The rearrangement uses TRBV2 and TRBJ1-2, with 8 bases lining up with TRBD1. CDR1 SNHLY and CDR2 FYNNEI come from the germline V gene. After removal of 9 bases from V and 4 bases from J, the junction contained 13 bases not matched to a gene. This CDR3 region has 15 residues. The CDR3 region has the DNA TGTGCCAGTCGGACAGGGAGTCTTTCTACCTATGGCTACACCTTC. This sequence encodes CASRTGSLSTYGYTF.

The rearrangement uses TRBV5-1 and TRBJ1-3, with D tentatively TRBD1 (6 bases). Germline CDR1 SGHRS, CDR2 YFSETQ. Trimming left V 3 bases short and J 0 bases short, with 13 bases between. The CDR3 has 16 amino acids. This CDR3 is CASSSGQITSGNTIYF. The DNA for the CDR3 is TGCGCCAGCAGCTCGGGACAAATAACCTCTGGAAACACCATATATTTT. Full variable domain (missing parts from reference TRBV5-1 and TRBJ1-3): KAGVTQTPRYLIKTRGQQVTLSCSPISGHRSVSWYQQTPGQGLQFLFEYFSETQRNKGNFPGRFSGRQFSNSRSEMNVSTLELGDSALYLCASSSGQITSGNTIYFGEGSWLTVV.

The chain links TRBV7-2 to TRBJ1-2; D gene unclear. The CDR3 contains 16 residues. V was pared by 1 base and J by 5 bases, with 17 bases between. CDR1 is SGHTA, CDR2 FQGNSA, per germline. This CDR3 reads CASSLGVRQAFYGYTF. For the CDR3, the DNA is TGTGCCAGCAGCTTAGGGGTTCGGCAGGCATTTTATGGCTACACCTTC. The full variable domain, completed using reference TRBV7-2 and TRBJ1-2, is GAGVSQSPSNKVTEKGKDVELRCDPISGHTALYWYRQSLGQGLEFLIYFQGNSAPDKSGLPSDRFSAERTGGSVSTLTIQRTQQEDSAVYLCASSLGVRQAFYGYTFGSGTRLTVV.

The chain recombines TRBV9 with TRBJ2-3; perhaps TRBD2 as D (6 bases). V was shortened by 4 bases and J by 3 bases, with 12 bases between the two germline ends. The CDR3 loop spans 14 amino acids. Germline V gene sequence: CDR1 SGDLS, CDR2 YYNGEE. The CDR3 is CASSKVLATDTQYF. As DNA, the CDR3 is TGTGCCAGCAGCAAGGTCCTAGCGACAGATACGCAGTATTTT.

The gene calls are TRBV15 and TRBJ1-1, with TRBD1 matching 7 bases. This CDR3 is built from 13 residues. V lost 5 bases and J lost 4; bases outside the gene matches: 4. From germline, CDR1 is LNHNV and CDR2 YYDKDF (reference sequence). The CDR3 nucleotides read TGTGCCACCAGCGTCAACAGGGGCACTGAAGCTTTCTTT. It is translated as CATSVNRGTEAFF. The full variable domain, rest sourced from reference TRBV15 and TRBJ1-1, is DAMVIQNPRYQVTQFGKPVTLSCSQTLNHNVMYWYQQKSSQAPKLLFHYYDKDFNNEADTPDNFQSRRPNTSFCFLDIRSPGLGDTAMYLCATSVNRGTEAFFGQGTRLTVV.

The genes are TRBV3-1 (or the pseudogene TRBV3-2) and TRBJ1-2; 11 bases align to TRBD1. With 3 bases clipped from V and 11 bases from J, the junction kept 14 bases outside the gene matches. The CDR3 contains 16 residues. CDR1 and CDR2 from the germline V gene are LGHDT and YNNKEL (reference sequence). CDR3 DNA sequence: TGTGCCAGCAGCCATGCCCAAGAGGACAGGGGGCGCTTTTACACCTTC. This sequence encodes CASSHAQEDRGRFYTF.

The chain joins TRBV18 to TRBJ1-5, with D possibly TRBD1 on 6 matching bases. The CDR3 sequence is 15 residues long. Germline assignment: CDR1 KGHSH and CDR2 LQKENI. Trimming cost V 2 bases and J 5 bases, with 13 bases left between them. DNA of the CDR3: TGTGCCAGCTCACCAGCAGGGGCTTACTATCAGCCCCAGCATTTT. Protein: CASSPAGAYYQPQHF.

The CDR3 reads CASSLAGSGGRTDTQYF. For the CDR3, the DNA is TGTGCCAGCAGCTTGGCCGGTAGCGGGGGGCGCACAGATACGCAGTATTTT. The gene calls are TRBV5-4 and TRBJ2-3, with 10 bases matching TRBD2. In germline, CDR1 is SGHNT, CDR2 YYREEE (reference sequence). V was pared by 0 bases and J by 1 base, with 5 bases of the junction left unmatched. This CDR3 region has 17 residues.

A few counts support this clone. The V gene is TRBV5-1, the J gene TRBJ1-1; D uncertain. Per germline, CDR1 SGHRS and CDR2 YFSETQ. The CDR3 length is 13 residues. V lost 5 bases to trimming and J lost 4 bases, with 12 bases between them. CDR3 in DNA: TGCGCCAGCAGTGCCCGGGAGGGCACTGAAGCTTTCTTT. Encoded protein: CASSAREGTEAFF.

The chain has TRBV6-5 and TRBJ1-1; the match to TRBD1 covers 10 bases. With V trimmed by 4 bases and J by 7 bases, 6 bases remained unmatched. The CDR3 is 14 residues long. Germline V gene data show CDR1 as MNHEY and CDR2 as SVGAGI. The CDR3 spells CASSSRQGAFEAFF. The CDR3 nucleotides are TGTGCCAGCAGTTCTCGACAGGGGGCCTTTGAAGCTTTCTTT.

The rearrangement joins TRBV7-9 to TRBJ1-2, with D maybe TRBD1 (5 bases). V gave up 2 bases and J gave up 8 bases, with 15 bases separating them. CDR1 and CDR2 (germline): SEHNR, FQNEAQ (reference sequence). This CDR3 spans 14 amino acids. DNA for the CDR3: TGTGCCAGCAGCTTATGGGGGGAGGTTGGCGGCTACACCTTC. Translated, it gives CASSLWGEVGGYTF.

The chain joins TRBV7-6 to TRBJ1-6; 9 positions match TRBD1. The trim removed 5 bases at V and 8 bases at J, leaving 10 bases unmatched. The germline gives CDR1 SGHVS, CDR2 FNYEAQ. This CDR3 is built from 16 residues. The CDR3 coding sequence is TGTGCCAGCAGCCCGCGGGACAGGGCCTTGGATTCACCCCTCCACTTT. It specifies CASSPRDRALDSPLHF.

Remarks on this clone: The junction shows a germline mismatch at one end, possibly a read error. V gene TRBV7-7 combines with J gene TRBJ1-3, with D perhaps matching TRBD1 (5 bases). Looked up from germline, CDR1 is SSHAT and CDR2 is FNYEAQ (reference sequence). The length of the CDR3 is 15 residues. This chain's CDR3 is CASSAGPTSGNTIYF. CDR3 sequence (DNA): TGTGCTAGCAGCGCGGGACCCACCTCTGGAAACACCATATATTTT.

The gene calls are TRBV11-2 and TRBJ1-1; D ambiguous. The V gene's germline CDR1 is SGHAT and CDR2 FQNNGV. The CDR3 contains 14 residues. V dropped 0 bases and J dropped 6 bases, with 11 bases sitting between them. In DNA form, the CDR3 reads TGTGCCAGCAGCTTAGAGAAGAGGGCAGCTGAAGCTTTCTTT. As protein: CASSLEKRAAEAFF.

The chain joins TRBV28 to TRBJ1-5, with TRBD1 identical over 8 bases. The CDR3 loop spans 16 amino acids. The germline gives CDR1 MDHEN, CDR2 SYDVKM. The V and J ends lost 3 bases and 1 base, in that order; junction bases with no gene match: 5. CDR3 amino acids: CASSFSGGWSNQPQHF. Here the CDR3 DNA reads TGTGCCAGCAGTTTCTCAGGGGGCTGGAGCAATCAGCCCCAGCATTTT.

This clone was found a few times. The rearrangement uses TRBV13 and TRBJ1-3; maybe TRBD1 (6 bases). V lost 5 bases to trimming and J lost 1 base, with 6 bases between them. The CDR3 sequence is 13 residues long. Germline CDR1 is PRHDT and CDR2 is FYEKMQ (reference sequence). The CDR3 loop is CASSQGSGNTIYF. DNA of the CDR3: TGTGCCAGCAGCCAGGGGTCTGGAAACACCATATATTTT.

The chain couples TRBV2 to TRBJ2-5; TRBD1 might be the D (8 bases). CDR1 SNHLY and CDR2 FYNNEI come from the germline V gene. Trimming pared 4 bases from V and 3 bases from J, leaving 15 bases between. The CDR3 totals 15 residues. CDR3 region: CASSGLTGGEETQYF. CDR3 in DNA: TGTGCCAGCAGTGGTCTAACAGGGGGGGAAGAGACCCAGTACTTC.

This clone turned up a few times. This chain uses TRBV2 with TRBJ2-2, with D possibly TRBD1 on 6 matching bases. CDR3 length equals 15 residues. Trimming removed 6 bases from V and 6 bases from J, with 17 bases in between. Germline values: CDR1 SNHLY, CDR2 FYNNEI. The CDR3 DNA is TGTGCCAGCAGGCCCCGTTGGCAGGGGCCCGGGGAGCTGTTTTTT. This encodes CASRPRWQGPGELFF.

V gene TRBV5-1 combines with J gene TRBJ2-5; 12 nucleotides align to TRBD2. Germline V gives CDR1 SGHRS, CDR2 YFSETQ. The trim removed 3 bases at V and 3 bases at J, leaving 15 bases unmatched. This CDR3 spans 19 amino acids. CDR3 in amino acids: CASSSTIIRLAGAKETQYF. CDR3 sequence (DNA): TGCGCCAGCAGCTCCACAATTATAAGACTAGCGGGGGCCAAAGAGACCCAGTACTTC.

The V call is TRBV29-1, the J call TRBJ1-1; D not certain. Deletions cut 4 bases from V and 1 base from J, with 13 bases between. CDR1 SQVTM and CDR2 ANQGSEA come from the germline V gene. This CDR3 is built from 14 residues. The DNA for the CDR3 is TGCAGCGTTGCCATGACTAGGGAGAACACTGAAGCTTTCTTT. It specifies CSVAMTRENTEAFF.

In the case of this clone: The identical CDR3 is also encoded by other nucleotide sequences in the sample. The gene calls are TRBV12-3 or TRBV12-4 and TRBJ1-2, with D perhaps matching TRBD1 (5 bases). The CDR3 loop spans 11 amino acids. V lost 6 bases and J lost 8, with 10 bases in between. CDR3 sequence: CASSSGIGYTF. DNA for the CDR3: TGTGCCAGCAGCTCAGGGATCGGCTACACCTTC.

The chain carries TRBV7-9 and TRBJ2-1; D may be TRBD2 (7 bases). This CDR3 spans 15 amino acids. The germline CDR1 and CDR2 sequences are SEHNR and FQNEAQ (reference sequence). V was shortened by 3 bases and J by 7 bases, with 16 bases between the two germline ends. The CDR3 sequence: CASSLAGAFGNEQFF. DNA of the CDR3: TGTGCCAGCAGCTTGGCGGGGGCGTTCGGAAATGAGCAGTTCTTC.

The V call is TRBV18, the J call TRBJ1-3; D gene unclear. The germline V gene encodes CDR1 KGHSH and CDR2 LQKENI. The V and J ends lost 5 bases and 0 bases respectively, with 14 bases between them. There are 16 residues in the CDR3. In nucleotides, the CDR3 is TGTGCCAGCTCAAGAGATCAGGATTTCTCTGGAAACACCATATATTTT. Its translation: CASSRDQDFSGNTIYF.

This chain connects TRBV20-1 to TRBJ2-1; TRBD2 agrees at 12 bases. This CDR3 region has 18 residues. With 3 bases clipped from V and 0 bases from J, the junction kept 9 bases outside the gene matches. Germline lookup yields CDR1 DFQATT and CDR2 SNEGSKA (reference sequence). CDR3 DNA sequence: TGCAGTGCTAGTAAGCTGGGACTAGCGGGTCCCTCCTACAATGAGCAGTTCTTC. Translated, it gives CSASKLGLAGPSYNEQFF.

The rearrangement uses TRBV2 and TRBJ1-2; D is perhaps TRBD1 (5 bases). The CDR3 has 13 amino acids. The germline gives CDR1 SNHLY, CDR2 FYNNEI. Trimming took 2 bases from V and 8 from J, leaving 12 bases between them. CDR3 protein: CASSETTAGGYTF. DNA of the CDR3: TGTGCCAGCAGTGAAACGACAGCGGGGGGCTACACCTTC.